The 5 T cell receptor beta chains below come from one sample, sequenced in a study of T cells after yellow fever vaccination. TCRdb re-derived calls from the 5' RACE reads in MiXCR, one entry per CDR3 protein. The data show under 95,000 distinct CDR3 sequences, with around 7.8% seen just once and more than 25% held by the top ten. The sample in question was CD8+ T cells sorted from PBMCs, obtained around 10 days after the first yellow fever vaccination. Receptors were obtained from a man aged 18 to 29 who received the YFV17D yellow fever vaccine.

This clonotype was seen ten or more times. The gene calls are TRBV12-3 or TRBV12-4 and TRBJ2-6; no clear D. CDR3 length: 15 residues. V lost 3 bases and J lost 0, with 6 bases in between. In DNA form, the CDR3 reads TGTGCCAGCAGTTTTCTTCTCTCTGGGGCCAACGTCCTGACTTTC. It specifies CASSFLLSGANVLTF.

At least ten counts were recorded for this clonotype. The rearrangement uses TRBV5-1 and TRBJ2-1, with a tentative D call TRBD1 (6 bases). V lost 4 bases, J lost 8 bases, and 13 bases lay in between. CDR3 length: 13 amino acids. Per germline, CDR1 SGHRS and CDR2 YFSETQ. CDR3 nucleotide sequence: TGCGCCAGCAGCCTCTACAGGGTCGATGAGCAGTTCTTC. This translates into CASSLYRVDEQFF.

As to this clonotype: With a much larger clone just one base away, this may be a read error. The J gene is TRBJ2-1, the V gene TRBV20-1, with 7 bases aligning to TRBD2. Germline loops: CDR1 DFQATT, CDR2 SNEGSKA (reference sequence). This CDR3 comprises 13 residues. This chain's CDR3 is CSAWGGSYNEQLF. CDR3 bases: TGCAGTGCCTGGGGGGGGTCCTACAATGAGCAGCTCTTC.

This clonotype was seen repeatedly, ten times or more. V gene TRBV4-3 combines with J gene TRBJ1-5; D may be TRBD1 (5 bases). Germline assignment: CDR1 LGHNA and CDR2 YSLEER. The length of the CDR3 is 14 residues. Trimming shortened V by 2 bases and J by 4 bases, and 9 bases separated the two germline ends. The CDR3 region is CASSQWGGNQPQHF. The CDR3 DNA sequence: TGCGCCAGCAGCCAATGGGGGGGTAATCAGCCCCAGCATTTT.

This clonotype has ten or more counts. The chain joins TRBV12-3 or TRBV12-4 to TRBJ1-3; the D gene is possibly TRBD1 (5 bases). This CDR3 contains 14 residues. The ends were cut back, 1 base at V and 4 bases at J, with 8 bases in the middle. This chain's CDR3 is CASSLVGGGNTIYF. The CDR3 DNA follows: TGTGCCAGCAGTTTAGTGGGGGGAGGAAACACCATATATTTT.